The rows below give T cell receptor beta chains drawn from one sample of a study of T-cell reconstitution after alpha-beta-depleted transplantation in children. TCRdb recomputed calls from the PCR reads with MiXCR, one row per CDR3 protein. Among 500,000 to 650,000 distinct CDR3 sequences listed, around 10% were seen once. Sequencing used PBMCs, mostly from graft donor cells, obtained 180 days after TCRalphabeta/CD19-depleted stem cell transplant. The receptors originated from a female patient aged 2 to 10 who had a stem cell transplant for aplastic anemia, so the T cells may come from the graft donor. CDR3s include the opening cysteine and the closing phenylalanine or tryptophan. The D gene is left open where the match is weak. Clone size is not always given. Where it is, it says once, few, many or a class for expanded clones.

TRBV15,-,TRBJ2-7,TRBD1,TGTGCCACCAGCAGGAGCACGACAGGGACCTACGAGCAGTACTTC,CATSRSTTGTYEQYF
TRBV20-1,-,TRBJ2-5,TRBD2,TGCAGTGCTAGATCTATGGGAGGGATTGGAGAGACCCAGTACTTC,CSARSMGGIGETQYF
TRBV4-3,few,TRBJ2-2,TRBD1,TGCGCCAGCAGCCAAGTTCTCTTCCCTGACAGGGGGCGTTACACCGGGGAGCTGTTTTTT,CASSQVLFPDRGRYTGELFF
TRBV11-2,-,TRBJ2-1,TRBD2,TGTGCCAGCAGCCCCTCTCGCGGGAGTCCTCATGTTGACTCCTACAATGAGCAGTTCTTC,CASSPSRGSPHVDSYNEQFF
TRBV10-3,-,TRBJ2-3,-,TGTGCCATCAGTGAGTGGAAGGGGCGGACAGATACGCAGTATTTT,CAISEWKGRTDTQYF
TRBV19,-,TRBJ2-4,-,TGTGCCAGTTCTCTCCCACCTACAGGGTCGCGGGCCAAAAACATTCAGTACTTC,CASSLPPTGSRAKNIQYF
TRBV7-9,-,TRBJ2-1,TRBD2,TGTGCCAGCAGCTTATTGGTTAGCGGGGCCTACAATGAGCAGTTCTTC,CASSLLVSGAYNEQFF
TRBV9,many,TRBJ1-3,-,TGTGCCAGCAGCGTAAGTTCGGGACGGAGCTCTGGAAACACCATATATTTT,CASSVSSGRSSGNTIYF
TRBV18,-,TRBJ1-1,-,TGTGCCAGCTCCCACCCCTCCGGGGTTGAAGCTTTCTTT,CASSHPSGVEAFF
TRBV7-2,-,TRBJ2-1,TRBD1,TGTGCCAGCAGCGCCCAAGGGGGGACAGGGGGGAATGAGCAGTTCTTC,CASSAQGGTGGNEQFF
TRBV6-1,few,TRBJ2-1,TRBD2,TGTGCCAGCAGTCCTAGCGGCACCTACAATGAGCAGTTCTTC,CASSPSGTYNEQFF
TRBV6-5,-,TRBJ1-2,TRBD1,TGTGCCAGCAGTTACTCCAGGGGGCAGGACTATGGCTACACCTTC,CASSYSRGQDYGYTF
TRBV25-1,-,TRBJ2-1,-,TGTGCCAGCAGTGCCGTAGGTCCAGCTATAAATGAGCAGTTCTTC,CASSAVGPAINEQFF
TRBV6-6,few,TRBJ2-7,TRBD1,TGTGCCAGCATTCAGGGACAGGGGGCCGAGCAGTACTTC,CASIQGQGAEQYF
TRBV7-9,-,TRBJ1-2,TRBD1,TGTGCCAGCAGCCGTAGGGACAGTAACTATGGCTACACCTTC,CASSRRDSNYGYTF
TRBV7-2,few,TRBJ1-3,-,TGTGCCAGCAGCCTAACCGGAGGAGGGAACACCATATATTTT,CASSLTGGGNTIYF
TRBV12-3/TRBV12-4,-,TRBJ2-3,TRBD2,TGTGCCAGCAGGAGAACTAGCGGGAGGGCCACAGATACGCAGTATTTT,CASRRTSGRATDTQYF
TRBV4-3,-,TRBJ2-2,-,TGCGCCAGCAGCCGAAAGCGTTGGGGGGAGCTGTTTTTT,CASSRKRWGELFF
TRBV4-2,few,TRBJ2-7,TRBD1,TGTGCCAGCAGCCCCCGGGACAGGGTTTTATTCTCGAATTACGAGCAGTACTTC,CASSPRDRVLFSNYEQYF
TRBV27,-,TRBJ1-4,-,TGTGCCAGCAGTTTCTTGGGTTTTGCAACTAATGAAAAACTGTTTTTT,CASSFLGFATNEKLFF
TRBV20-1,many,TRBJ2-7,-,TGCAGTGCTAGTAGCCTATACGAGCAGTACTTC,CSASSLYEQYF
TRBV7-9,-,TRBJ2-4,-,TGTGCCAGCAGCCCCAGAGGCCCCTGGAACATTCAGTACTTC,CASSPRGPWNIQYF
TRBV29-1,few,TRBJ2-5,TRBD1,TGCAGCGACGACAGGGGGCGCGGATCGGGCCAGTACTTC,CSDDRGRGSGQYF
TRBV7-9,many,TRBJ1-1,TRBD1,TGTGCCAGCAGCTTAGACAGGGGGCTGGTTAACACTGAAGCTTTCTTT,CASSLDRGLVNTEAFF
TRBV27,many,TRBJ2-6,-,TGTGCCAGCAGTTTCGTGGCCAGCTTATCTGGGGCCAACGTCCTGACTTTC,CASSFVASLSGANVLTF
TRBV7-9,-,TRBJ1-4,-,TGTGCCAGCAGCCCACAAACGCCAGACGAAAAACTGTTTTTT,CASSPQTPDEKLFF
TRBV25-1,-,TRBJ1-1,TRBD1,TGTGCCAGCAGTTCTTTGGACAGGGGGCTACGCAGCACTGAAGCTTTCTTT,CASSSLDRGLRSTEAFF
TRBV6-5,-,TRBJ1-4,-,TGTGCCAGCACCCAGGGGAGGGAAAAACTGTTTTTT,CASTQGREKLFF
TRBV5-1,many,TRBJ2-7,-,TGCGCCAGCAGCTCTGACAGGTATTCCTCCTACGAGCAGTACTTC,CASSSDRYSSYEQYF
TRBV18,-,TRBJ1-1,TRBD1,TGTGCCAGCACCCGGACAGGTTTGACCATGAACACTGAAGCTTTCTTT,CASTRTGLTMNTEAFF
TRBV6-6,-,TRBJ2-4,-,TGTGCCAGCAGTTTTGACAGCAAAAACATTCAGTACTTC,CASSFDSKNIQYF
TRBV20-1,-,TRBJ2-1,-,TGCAGTGCTACTAACGGGCGGATCTACAATGAGCAGTTCTTC,CSATNGRIYNEQFF
TRBV5-1,-,TRBJ1-5,-,TGCGCCAGCAGCTTGCTCCCCGACAGAAGCCAGCCCCAGCATTTT,CASSLLPDRSQPQHF
TRBV12-3/TRBV12-4,few,TRBJ2-1,TRBD1,TGTGCCAGCAGTTTAAGGGACAGCGGTAATGAGCAGTTCTTC,CASSLRDSGNEQFF
TRBV19,-,TRBJ2-5,-,TGTGCCAGTAGTTACGCCTCAACAGGGAACCAAGAGACCCAGTACTTC,CASSYASTGNQETQYF